A selection of T cell receptor beta chains follows, all from one sample in a study of blood T cell repertoires in COVID-19. Sequencing was performed with immunoSEQ multiplex PCR; in TCRdb, only in-frame clones are kept and a portion is missing. Of roughly 85,000 clones in the sample, approximately 90% were seen once. Specimen: peripheral blood. These receptors all come from a man aged 45-65 years with active or convalescent COVID-19. The CDR3 runs from the conserved cysteine through the conserved F or W. Fields, in order: V gene, clone size, J gene, D gene, CDR3 protein, CDR3 DNA. The D gene is left open where the match is weak. For some rows the clone size is stated as once, few or many, or as a class when expanded; others skip it.

V: TRBV10-1; size: -; J: TRBJ2-2; D: TRBD2; CDR3: CASSASGSDGELFF; DNA: TGCGCCAGCAGTGCCAGCGGGAGTGACGGGGAGCTGTTTTTT
V: TRBV7-2; size: -; J: TRBJ2-1; D: -; CDR3: CASSYQPGGEQFF; DNA: TGTGCCAGCAGCTACCAACCTGGGGGGGAGCAGTTCTTC
V: TRBV5-6; size: once; J: TRBJ2-2; D: TRBD1; CDR3: CASSRRDRGNTGELFF; DNA: TGTGCCAGCAGCCGCAGGGACAGGGGGAACACCGGGGAGCTGTTTTTT
V: TRBV28; size: once; J: TRBJ2-7; D: TRBD2; CDR3: CASVNGLAGNYEQYF; DNA: TGTGCCAGCGTAAACGGACTAGCGGGGAACTACGAGCAGTACTTC
V: TRBV19; size: once; J: TRBJ2-7; D: -; CDR3: CASSTQGTWGEQYF; DNA: TGTGCCAGTAGTACCCAGGGTACTTGGGGCGAGCAGTACTTC
V: TRBV6-2/TRBV6-3; size: -; J: TRBJ2-4; D: -; CDR3: CASSSGTFLAKNIQYF; DNA: TGTGCCAGCAGTTCGGGGACATTTCTAGCCAAAAACATTCAGTACTTC
V: TRBV24-1; size: -; J: TRBJ2-3; D: -; CDR3: CATSDARQDPTDTQYF; DNA: TGTGCCACCAGTGATGCCCGACAGGATCCGACAGATACGCAGTATTTT
V: TRBV6-2/TRBV6-3; size: -; J: TRBJ2-1; D: -; CDR3: CASSYGVNYNEQFF; DNA: TGTGCCAGCAGTTACGGAGTCAATTACAATGAGCAGTTCTTC
V: TRBV5-6; size: once; J: TRBJ2-1; D: TRBD1; CDR3: CASSLLGGHEQFF; DNA: TGTGCCAGCAGCTTGCTAGGGGGCCATGAGCAGTTCTTC
V: TRBV5-4; size: -; J: TRBJ2-1; D: -; CDR3: CASSPRGNSYNEQFF; DNA: TGTGCCAGCAGCCCCAGGGGCAACTCCTACAATGAGCAGTTCTTC
V: TRBV9; size: -; J: TRBJ2-7; D: TRBD1; CDR3: CASSFRDRQYEQYF; DNA: TGTGCCAGCAGCTTCCGGGACAGGCAGTACGAGCAGTACTTC
V: TRBV29-1; size: -; J: TRBJ1-1; D: TRBD1; CDR3: CSVATGGTEAFF; DNA: TGCAGCGTGGCAACAGGGGGCACTGAAGCTTTCTTT
V: TRBV5-1; size: -; J: TRBJ2-7; D: -; CDR3: CASSPMRGIEQYF; DNA: TGCGCCAGCAGCCCAATGAGAGGGATCGAGCAGTACTTC
V: TRBV27; size: -; J: TRBJ2-7; D: TRBD1; CDR3: CASSGLTGWGYEQYF; DNA: TGTGCCAGCAGTGGACTGACAGGGTGGGGCTACGAGCAGTACTTC
V: TRBV4-2; size: -; J: TRBJ2-1; D: TRBD2; CDR3: CASSQVASGSNEQFF; DNA: TGTGCCAGCAGCCAAGTGGCTAGCGGGAGCAATGAGCAGTTCTTC
V: TRBV5-1; size: -; J: TRBJ2-1; D: -; CDR3: CASSSLASGSYNEQFF; DNA: TGCGCCAGCAGCTCCCTTGCCTCCGGTTCCTACAATGAGCAGTTCTTC
V: TRBV6-1; size: once; J: TRBJ2-5; D: -; CDR3: CASSESSGAGETQYF; DNA: TGTGCCAGCAGTGAATCTTCGGGAGCAGGGGAGACCCAGTACTTC
V: TRBV30; size: -; J: TRBJ2-5; D: -; CDR3: CAWSVGEETQYF; DNA: TGTGCCTGGAGTGTTGGGGAGGAGACCCAGTACTTC
V: TRBV7-8; size: -; J: TRBJ2-1; D: TRBD1; CDR3: CASSFPKGQVDNEQFF; DNA: TGTGCCAGCAGCTTCCCCAAGGGACAGGTGGACAATGAGCAGTTCTTC
V: TRBV6-2/TRBV6-3; size: -; J: TRBJ1-1; D: -; CDR3: CASSYGQGWGTTEAFF; DNA: TGTGCCAGCAGTTATGGCCAGGGTTGGGGAACCACTGAAGCTTTCTTT
V: TRBV30; size: -; J: TRBJ1-6; D: -; CDR3: CAWSLGGNSPLHF; DNA: TGTGCCTGGAGTCTCGGGGGGAATTCACCCCTCCACTTT
V: TRBV5-1; size: -; J: TRBJ2-3; D: TRBD1; CDR3: CASSLAGTGGTDTQYF; DNA: TGCGCCAGCAGCTTAGCCGGGACAGGGGGCACAGATACGCAGTATTTT
V: TRBV2; size: once; J: TRBJ2-7; D: TRBD1; CDR3: CASSEGRGGLYEQYF; DNA: TGTGCCAGCAGTGAAGGTAGAGGGGGCCTTTACGAGCAGTACTTC
V: TRBV11-2; size: -; J: TRBJ2-2; D: -; CDR3: CASRLEGAGNTGELFF; DNA: TGTGCCAGCAGATTAGAAGGGGCGGGAAACACCGGGGAGCTGTTTTTT
V: TRBV9; size: once; J: TRBJ2-3; D: -; CDR3: CASSVSVTASTDTQYF; DNA: TGTGCCAGCAGCGTAAGCGTGACCGCTAGCACAGATACGCAGTATTTT
V: TRBV30; size: -; J: TRBJ2-4; D: -; CDR3: CAWSIEEIRNIQYF; DNA: TGTGCCTGGAGCATCGAAGAGATAAGAAACATTCAGTACTTC
V: TRBV29-1; size: -; J: TRBJ2-7; D: TRBD1; CDR3: CSVFGGGTGAYEQYF; DNA: TGCAGCGTTTTCGGGGGCGGGACAGGGGCCTACGAGCAGTACTTC
V: TRBV2; size: -; J: TRBJ2-1; D: TRBD1; CDR3: CASSENNRGPRFF; DNA: TGTGCCAGCAGTGAGAACAACAGGGGACCTCGGTTCTTC
V: TRBV19; size: -; J: TRBJ1-1; D: TRBD1; CDR3: CASSSEGTAMNTEAFF; DNA: TGTGCCAGTAGTAGCGAAGGGACAGCTATGAACACTGAAGCTTTCTTT
V: TRBV2; size: -; J: TRBJ2-5; D: TRBD1; CDR3: CASSEYAGGETQYF; DNA: TGTGCCAGCAGTGAATACGCAGGGGGAGAGACCCAGTACTTC
V: TRBV19; size: -; J: TRBJ2-3; D: -; CDR3: CASMTGAGAQYF; DNA: TGTGCCAGTATGACAGGGGCGGGGGCGCAGTATTTT
V: TRBV12-5; size: -; J: TRBJ2-1; D: TRBD1; CDR3: CASGGTGAPYNEQFF; DNA: TGTGCTAGTGGTGGGACAGGGGCCCCCTACAATGAGCAGTTCTTC
V: TRBV18; size: -; J: TRBJ1-6; D: TRBD1; CDR3: CASSPGSTGDSPLHF; DNA: TGTGCCAGCTCACCGGGCTCGACAGGGGATTCACCCCTCCACTTT
V: TRBV6-5; size: few; J: TRBJ2-7; D: TRBD1; CDR3: CASARDRVRTEQYF; DNA: TGTGCCAGCGCTCGCGACAGGGTCCGTACCGAGCAGTACTTC
V: TRBV6-5; size: -; J: TRBJ2-2; D: -; CDR3: CASTLQLNTGELFF; DNA: TGTGCCAGCACCCTACAGTTGAACACCGGGGAGCTGTTTTTT
V: TRBV2; size: -; J: TRBJ1-5; D: TRBD1; CDR3: CASSDTGGNQPQHF; DNA: TGTGCCAGCAGTGATACAGGGGGCAATCAGCCCCAGCATTTT
V: TRBV12-3/TRBV12-4; size: -; J: TRBJ2-7; D: -; CDR3: CASSLLAPQEQYF; DNA: TGTGCCAGCAGTTTATTAGCTCCCCAGGAGCAGTACTTC
V: TRBV5-1; size: -; J: TRBJ2-1; D: -; CDR3: CASSLEGVGYNEQFF; DNA: TGCGCCAGCAGCTTGGAAGGGGTCGGCTACAATGAGCAGTTCTTC
V: TRBV2; size: -; J: TRBJ2-7; D: -; CDR3: CASSDRDYEQYF; DNA: TGTGCCAGCAGTGACAGGGATTACGAGCAGTACTTC
V: TRBV6-5; size: few; J: TRBJ1-1; D: -; CDR3: CASRVGETEAFF; DNA: TGTGCCAGCAGGGTCGGGGAGACTGAAGCTTTCTTT
V: TRBV29-1; size: -; J: TRBJ1-5; D: TRBD1; CDR3: CSVVGQGLNQPQHF; DNA: TGCAGCGTTGTGGGACAGGGGTTAAATCAGCCCCAGCATTTT
V: TRBV11-2; size: -; J: TRBJ1-6; D: -; CDR3: CASSRTGNNSPLHF; DNA: TGTGCCAGCAGCCGAACGGGTAATAATTCACCCCTCCACTTT
V: TRBV20-1; size: -; J: TRBJ2-1; D: -; CDR3: CSASSSQPTYNEQFF; DNA: TGCAGTGCTAGTTCTAGCCAACCAACCTACAATGAGCAGTTCTTC
V: TRBV30; size: -; J: TRBJ1-2; D: TRBD1; CDR3: CAWSLTHLGTGANYGYTF; DNA: TGTGCCTGGAGTCTAACCCACCTTGGGACAGGGGCCAACTATGGCTACACCTTC
V: TRBV6-5; size: -; J: TRBJ2-7; D: TRBD1; CDR3: CASRLDRGRREQYF; DNA: TGTGCCAGCAGGCTTGACAGGGGGCGACGGGAGCAGTACTTC
V: TRBV12-3/TRBV12-4; size: many; J: TRBJ2-1; D: -; CDR3: CASGQLSYNEQFF; DNA: TGTGCCAGTGGACAGTTATCCTACAATGAGCAGTTCTTC
V: TRBV15; size: -; J: TRBJ2-7; D: -; CDR3: CATSREEGTIHEQYF; DNA: TGTGCCACCAGCAGAGAGGAGGGGACCATCCACGAGCAGTACTTC
V: TRBV7-2; size: -; J: TRBJ2-1; D: TRBD2; CDR3: CASSPPGTRTFF; DNA: TGTGCCAGCAGCCCCCCCGGGACTAGAACGTTCTTC
V: TRBV9; size: -; J: TRBJ2-1; D: TRBD2; CDR3: CASSPWTSGNEQFF; DNA: TGTGCCAGCAGCCCATGGACTAGCGGGAATGAGCAGTTCTTC
V: TRBV2; size: -; J: TRBJ2-4; D: -; CDR3: CASSDSLAKNIQYF; DNA: TGTGCCAGCAGTGACAGTTTAGCCAAAAACATTCAGTACTTC
V: TRBV4-3; size: -; J: TRBJ2-7; D: TRBD1; CDR3: CASSQGLTGGAPYEQYF; DNA: TGCGCCAGCAGCCAGGGGTTAACAGGGGGCGCGCCCTACGAGCAGTACTTC
V: TRBV4-2; size: -; J: TRBJ1-1; D: TRBD1; CDR3: CASSLPFTGGEAFF; DNA: TGTGCCAGCAGCCTGCCTTTTACAGGGGGTGAAGCTTTCTTT
V: TRBV4-1; size: -; J: TRBJ2-4; D: TRBD2; CDR3: CASSPIQREGLGNIQYF; DNA: TGCGCCAGCAGCCCTATACAACGGGAGGGCCTTGGAAACATTCAGTACTTC
V: TRBV4-1; size: -; J: TRBJ2-7; D: TRBD1; CDR3: CASSQEGQGLLEQYF; DNA: TGCGCCAGCAGCCAAGAGGGACAGGGGCTTCTCGAGCAGTACTTC